A selection of T cell receptor beta chains follows, all from one sample in a study of CD8+CD57+ T cells in acquired aplastic anemia. MiXCR was run by TCRdb on the reads, yielding one entry per CDR3 protein. The sample carries over 250,000 distinct CDR3 sequences, approximately 58% recorded once. The sequenced sample consisted of sorted CD4+, CD8+, or CD8+CD57+ T cells (not recorded which) from PBMCs. The receptors come from a human donor with aplastic anemia. CDR3s include the opening cysteine and the closing phenylalanine or tryptophan. Each record gives: J gene, V gene, D gene, clone size, CDR3 protein, CDR3 DNA. D genes are given only for firm matches. Size is omitted from some rows. Given values are once, few, many or a class for expanded clones.

TRBJ1-1	TRBV19	TRBD1	NA	CASSKGAGNTEAFF	TGTGCCAGTAGTAAGGGGGCAGGGAACACTGAAGCTTTCTTT
TRBJ1-1	TRBV25-1	NA	NA	CASSEVPTRGGRNTEAFF	TGTGCCAGCAGTGAAGTGCCCACGAGGGGAGGGAGGAACACTGAAGCTTTCTTT
TRBJ1-5	TRBV7-2	NA	NA	CASSIRGNQPQHF	TGTGCCAGCAGCATCAGGGGCAATCAGCCCCAGCATTTT
TRBJ1-6	TRBV19	TRBD1	NA	CASHPGQGISSPLHF	TGTGCCAGCCATCCGGGACAGGGGATCAGTTCACCCCTCCACTTT
TRBJ1-2	TRBV20-1	TRBD1	NA	CSARDRQGSHGYTF	TGCAGTGCTAGAGATAGACAGGGATCCCATGGCTACACCTTC
TRBJ1-1	TRBV6-1	TRBD1	many	CASSGQGAMNTEAFF	TGTGCCAGCAGTGGACAGGGGGCGATGAACACTGAAGCTTTCTTT
TRBJ2-3	TRBV24-1	NA	NA	CAIRGRQSTDTQYF	TGTGCCATCCGGGGTAGACAGAGCACAGATACGCAGTATTTT
TRBJ2-1	TRBV10-3	TRBD1	few	CAIRGGTGENEQFF	TGTGCCATCAGGGGGGGGACAGGGGAAAATGAGCAGTTCTTC
TRBJ1-3	TRBV29-1	TRBD1	NA	CSVVVQGAGNTIYF	TGCAGCGTTGTAGTGCAGGGGGCTGGAAACACCATATATTTT
TRBJ2-7	TRBV29-1	TRBD1	NA	CSVGTGGGGYEQYF	TGCAGCGTTGGGACAGGGGGCGGCGGTTACGAGCAGTACTTC
TRBJ2-6	TRBV7-2	NA	NA	CASSSMQGNGANVLTF	TGTGCCAGCAGCTCGATGCAGGGCAACGGGGCCAACGTCCTGACTTTC
TRBJ1-3	TRBV19	NA	NA	CASSIAALSSGNTIYF	TGTGCCAGTAGTATAGCGGCCTTGAGCTCTGGAAACACCATATATTTT
TRBJ1-1	TRBV7-9	NA	NA	CASSLREHKNTEAFF	TGTGCCAGCAGCTTACGGGAACATAAGAACACTGAAGCTTTCTTT
TRBJ2-1	TRBV29-1	NA	many	CSFRTELNYNEQFF	TGCAGCTTCCGGACAGAACTGAACTACAATGAGCAGTTCTTC
TRBJ2-7	TRBV9	TRBD2	once	CASSGAAGKAYEQYF	TGTGCCAGCAGCGGAGCAGCGGGAAAAGCCTACGAGCAGTACTTC
TRBJ2-1	TRBV5-1	TRBD2	once	CASSGGLAGDEQFF	TGCGCCAGCAGCGGGGGACTAGCGGGCGATGAGCAGTTCTTC
TRBJ2-5	TRBV7-3	NA	few	CASSLSPGRTQYF	TGTGCCAGCAGCTTATCACCGGGAAGGACCCAGTACTTC
TRBJ1-1	TRBV20-1	NA	NA	CSALLQGGKTEAFF	TGCAGTGCCCTTTTACAGGGAGGTAAGACTGAAGCTTTCTTT
TRBJ2-5	TRBV4-1	TRBD2	few	CASSPSGEETQYF	TGCGCCAGCAGCCCTAGCGGGGAGGAGACCCAGTACTTC
TRBJ1-3	TRBV11-2	NA	many	CASSGNYRAGGDSGNTIYF	TGTGCCAGCAGCGGAAATTACAGGGCTGGGGGCGACTCTGGAAACACCATATATTTT
TRBJ1-5	TRBV19	NA	many	CASSMRVYNQPQHF	TGTGCCAGTAGTATGAGGGTGTACAATCAGCCCCAGCATTTT